This T cell receptor beta chain was captured in a study of beta chain features in type 1 diabetes. Study conclusions and caveats: Compared to healthy donors, patients appeared to have naive, central memory and Treg TCRB repertoires that were more alike.

As concerns this clone: What it recognizes is unknown.

V shed 2 bases and J shed 9 bases, with 20 bases lying between them. CDR3 size: 16 residues. Germline V gene lookup returns CDR1 ENHRY and CDR2 SYGVKD. Reverse transcription of all isolated RNA meant that expressed TCRB transcripts were sequenced. Method: immunoSEQ multiplex PCR; TCRdb's copy keeps in-frame clones and lacks some. The data contain 450,000 to 550,000 clones, about 30% of them seen just once; the ten biggest clones take up more than 0.055%. This sequence originates from a man younger than 35 in good health. The rearrangement joins TRBV10-3 to TRBJ2-1; D unresolved. The material sequenced was naive CD4+ T cells from blood. This CDR3 is CAISEPNEPSQPEQFF. The CDR3 nucleotides read TGTGCCATCAGTGAGCCCAATGAGCCATCCCAACCTGAGCAGTTCTTC.